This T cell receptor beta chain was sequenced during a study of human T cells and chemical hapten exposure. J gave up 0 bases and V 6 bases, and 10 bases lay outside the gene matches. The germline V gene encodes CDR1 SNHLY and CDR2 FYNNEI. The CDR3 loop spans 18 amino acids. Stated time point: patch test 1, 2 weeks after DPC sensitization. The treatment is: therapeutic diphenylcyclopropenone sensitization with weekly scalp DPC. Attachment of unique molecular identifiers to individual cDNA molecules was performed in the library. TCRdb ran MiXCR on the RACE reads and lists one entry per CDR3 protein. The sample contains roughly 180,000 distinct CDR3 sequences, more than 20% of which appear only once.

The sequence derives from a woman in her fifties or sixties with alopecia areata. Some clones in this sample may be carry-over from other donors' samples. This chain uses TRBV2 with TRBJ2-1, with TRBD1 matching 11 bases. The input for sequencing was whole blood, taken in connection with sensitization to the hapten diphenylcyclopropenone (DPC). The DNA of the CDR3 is TGTGCCAGCAGACCGGGACAGGGGGTGTGGAGCTCCTACAATGAGCAGTTCTTC. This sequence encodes CASRPGQGVWSSYNEQFF.